The rows below give T cell receptor beta chains drawn from one sample of a study of blood T cell repertoires in COVID-19. Sequenced by immunoSEQ multiplex PCR; TCRdb stores in-frame clones only, minus some. In the table there are about 210,000 clones, 88% of which are singletons. The sequencing sample was made of peripheral blood. These receptors were taken from a man between 65 and 79 years old with acute or convalescent COVID-19. Each CDR3 is given with its conserved first and last residue. The D gene is left open where the match is weak. Rows give clone size only sometimes, using once, few, many, or a class for an expanded clone.

abundance: -
j_gene: TRBJ1-3
v_gene: TRBV28
d_gene: TRBD1
CDR3nt: TGTGCCAGCAGCCCAGGGGGAGAATTTGGAAACACCATATATTTT
CDR3aa: CASSPGGEFGNTIYF

abundance: -
j_gene: TRBJ1-5
v_gene: TRBV27
d_gene: TRBD1
CDR3nt: TGTGCCAGCAGCTGGACAGGGGGCCGCAATCAGCCCCAGCATTTT
CDR3aa: CASSWTGGRNQPQHF

abundance: -
j_gene: TRBJ1-5
v_gene: TRBV6-5
d_gene: -
CDR3nt: TGTGCCAGCAGTTACGGGCGAAATCAGCCCCAGCATTTT
CDR3aa: CASSYGRNQPQHF

abundance: -
j_gene: TRBJ2-1
v_gene: TRBV12-5
d_gene: TRBD2
CDR3nt: TGTGCTAGTCAACTAGCGGGAATATCAGAGCAGTTCTTC
CDR3aa: CASQLAGISEQFF

abundance: -
j_gene: TRBJ2-7
v_gene: TRBV18
d_gene: TRBD2
CDR3nt: TGTGCCAGCTCACTCGATTTAGCGGGAGGACTCTCCTACGAGCAGTACTTC
CDR3aa: CASSLDLAGGLSYEQYF

abundance: -
j_gene: TRBJ2-2
v_gene: TRBV7-8
d_gene: TRBD2
CDR3nt: TGTGCCAGCAGCTCTCTAGCGGGCGCGAACACCGGGGAGCTGTTTTTT
CDR3aa: CASSSLAGANTGELFF

abundance: -
j_gene: TRBJ2-2
v_gene: TRBV27
d_gene: TRBD1
CDR3nt: TGTGCCAGCAGTTCGGACAGGGCCAACACCGGGGAGCTGTTTTTT
CDR3aa: CASSSDRANTGELFF

abundance: -
j_gene: TRBJ2-2
v_gene: TRBV5-5
d_gene: TRBD1
CDR3nt: TGTGCCAGCAGCGGACAGGGGTTTAACACGGGGGAGCTGTTTTTT
CDR3aa: CASSGQGFNTGELFF

abundance: -
j_gene: TRBJ2-7
v_gene: TRBV27
d_gene: -
CDR3nt: TGTGCCCTCGTCAAGGTCGGAGGCGAGCAGTACTTC
CDR3aa: CALVKVGGEQYF

abundance: -
j_gene: TRBJ1-6
v_gene: TRBV10-1
d_gene: -
CDR3nt: TGCGCCAGCAGGGACACCCGGATTCTGAATTCACCCCTCCACTTT
CDR3aa: CASRDTRILNSPLHF

abundance: -
j_gene: TRBJ1-1
v_gene: TRBV7-3
d_gene: -
CDR3nt: TGTGCCAGCAGCTTAAGTGCGGACACTGAAGCTTTCTTT
CDR3aa: CASSLSADTEAFF

abundance: -
j_gene: TRBJ2-7
v_gene: TRBV27
d_gene: -
CDR3nt: TGTGCCAGCAGTCCTCAGACAGCGGGTAGCGAGCAGTACTTC
CDR3aa: CASSPQTAGSEQYF

abundance: -
j_gene: TRBJ2-7
v_gene: TRBV4-2
d_gene: TRBD2
CDR3nt: TGTGCCAGCAGCCAAGAGGGGGGGAGGGCCTACGAGCAGTACTTC
CDR3aa: CASSQEGGRAYEQYF

abundance: -
j_gene: TRBJ2-5
v_gene: TRBV19
d_gene: -
CDR3nt: TGTGCCAGTACTTTTGGTCCGGGAGCTTCGATAGAGACCCAGTACTTC
CDR3aa: CASTFGPGASIETQYF

abundance: -
j_gene: TRBJ2-3
v_gene: TRBV15
d_gene: TRBD2
CDR3nt: TGTGCCACCAGCAGAGGCGGGAGTAGCACAGATACGCAGTATTTT
CDR3aa: CATSRGGSSTDTQYF

abundance: -
j_gene: TRBJ1-2
v_gene: TRBV19
d_gene: -
CDR3nt: TGTGCCAGTAGTATCGGGAGGTATTTGAGGGGCTACACCTTC
CDR3aa: CASSIGRYLRGYTF

abundance: -
j_gene: TRBJ1-2
v_gene: TRBV25-1
d_gene: TRBD1
CDR3nt: TGTGCCAGCAGTGAGACAGGGACCTATGGCTACACCTTC
CDR3aa: CASSETGTYGYTF

abundance: -
j_gene: TRBJ2-5
v_gene: TRBV6-1
d_gene: -
CDR3nt: TGTGCCAGCAGTGAAGCACGCAGGGTTTTCGGGACCCAGTACTTC
CDR3aa: CASSEARRVFGTQYF

abundance: once
j_gene: TRBJ1-5
v_gene: TRBV19
d_gene: TRBD1
CDR3nt: TGTGCCAGTAGTAGGACAGGGAGGCTTTGGGATCAGCCCCAGCATTTT
CDR3aa: CASSRTGRLWDQPQHF

abundance: -
j_gene: TRBJ2-7
v_gene: TRBV6-6
d_gene: TRBD1
CDR3nt: TGTGCCAGCAGTCGACAAACCACCGGGACAGTTACCTACGAGCAGTACTTC
CDR3aa: CASSRQTTGTVTYEQYF

abundance: -
j_gene: TRBJ2-3
v_gene: TRBV6-4
d_gene: TRBD1
CDR3nt: TGTGCCAGCAGTGTTCACTCAGGGGGCGGCACAGATACGCAGTATTTT
CDR3aa: CASSVHSGGGTDTQYF

abundance: -
j_gene: TRBJ2-5
v_gene: TRBV5-5
d_gene: -
CDR3nt: TGTGCCAGCAGCTTGGACAGCGGCCAAGAGACCCAGTACTTC
CDR3aa: CASSLDSGQETQYF

abundance: -
j_gene: TRBJ2-7
v_gene: TRBV28
d_gene: -
CDR3nt: TGTGCCAGCAGTTCCCCTGTAGTCCCCTACGAGCAGTACTTC
CDR3aa: CASSSPVVPYEQYF

abundance: -
j_gene: TRBJ2-2
v_gene: TRBV18
d_gene: TRBD1
CDR3nt: TGTGCCAGCTCACGACGACAGGGGGATACCGGGGAGCTGTTTTTT
CDR3aa: CASSRRQGDTGELFF

abundance: -
j_gene: TRBJ2-7
v_gene: TRBV14
d_gene: TRBD1
CDR3nt: TGTGCCAGCAGCCAAGATTGGACAGGAACAATGAGGGAGCAGTACTTC
CDR3aa: CASSQDWTGTMREQYF

abundance: few
j_gene: TRBJ1-2
v_gene: TRBV30
d_gene: TRBD1
CDR3nt: TGTGCCTGGACGATAACATTGGGACAGCTCTATGGCTACACCTTC
CDR3aa: CAWTITLGQLYGYTF

abundance: few
j_gene: TRBJ2-5
v_gene: TRBV5-1
d_gene: TRBD1
CDR3nt: TGCGCCAGCAGCCGGGACAGCATACAAGAGACCCAGTACTTC
CDR3aa: CASSRDSIQETQYF

abundance: -
j_gene: TRBJ2-2
v_gene: TRBV15
d_gene: -
CDR3nt: TGTGCCACCAGCAGAGTCTCCGGGGAGCTGTTTTTT
CDR3aa: CATSRVSGELFF

abundance: -
j_gene: TRBJ1-5
v_gene: TRBV27
d_gene: -
CDR3nt: TGTGCCAGCGGAAGGAGTACCAATCAGCCCCAGCATTTT
CDR3aa: CASGRSTNQPQHF

abundance: -
j_gene: TRBJ2-5
v_gene: TRBV18
d_gene: TRBD1
CDR3nt: TGTGCCAGCTCACAAGGGACAGGGGCGCAAGAGACCCAGTACTTC
CDR3aa: CASSQGTGAQETQYF

abundance: -
j_gene: TRBJ2-5
v_gene: TRBV5-1
d_gene: TRBD1
CDR3nt: TGCGCCAGCAGTAGAGGGACAGCGCAAGAGACCCAGTACTTC
CDR3aa: CASSRGTAQETQYF

abundance: -
j_gene: TRBJ1-1
v_gene: TRBV10-3
d_gene: -
CDR3nt: TGTGCCATCAGTGGCATTATGAGCACTGAAGCTTTCTTT
CDR3aa: CAISGIMSTEAFF